The 29 T cell receptor beta chains below all came from one sample that was sequenced in a study of T cell responses to AZD1222 COVID-19 vaccine. Here immunoSEQ multiplex PCR was the method, and the copy in TCRdb shows in-frame clones only, minus some. The sample has 100,000 to 120,000 clones, approximately 92% seen once; the top ten hold 35% to 45%. The sample here was peripheral blood, taken 28 days after the second AZD1222 dose. Every receptor here comes from an adult who received the AZD1222 COVID-19 vaccine.

Here the CDR3 reads CASSEHRGDTEAFF. CDR3 nucleotides: TGTGCCAGCAGTGAACACAGGGGAGACACTGAAGCTTTCTTT. The genes are TRBV25-1 and TRBJ1-1; 7 bases align to TRBD1. Germline trimming cut 2 bases from V and 3 bases from J; bases unmatched to any gene: 3. CDR1 is MGHDK, CDR2 SYGVNS, per germline. There are 14 residues in the CDR3.

V gene TRBV5-6 combines with J gene TRBJ1-1; weak D call: TRBD1 (5 bases). Germline lookup yields CDR1 SGHDT and CDR2 YYEEEE. The CDR3 has 15 residues. V was shortened by 3 bases and J by 5 bases, with 17 bases between the two germline ends. CDR3 sequence reads: CASSWGPALRTEAFF. Here the CDR3 DNA reads TGTGCCAGCAGCTGGGGACCTGCCCTGCGGACTGAAGCTTTCTTT.

The rearrangement links TRBV28 to TRBJ2-7; tentatively, D is TRBD1 or TRBD2 (5 bases each). Germline V gene lookup returns CDR1 MDHEN and CDR2 SYDVKM. Between the trimmed V and J ends, which lost 10 bases and 4 bases, there was a span of 14 bases. This CDR3 is built from 12 residues. The chain's CDR3 is CATNSGAYEQYF. The CDR3 DNA follows: TGTGCCACCAACTCCGGGGCTTACGAGCAGTACTTC.

This clone was recorded only once. The chain couples TRBV28 to TRBJ2-1; TRBD2 matches 9 bases. Germline V gives CDR1 MDHEN, CDR2 SYDVKM. This CDR3 is 16 amino acids long. Trimming removed 6 bases from V and 0 bases from J; junction bases left unmatched: 6. The CDR3 DNA is TGTGCCAGCAGCAACGTACTAGCGGGCTCCTACAATGAGCAGTTCTTC. Its translation: CASSNVLAGSYNEQFF.

This chain joins TRBV12-3 or TRBV12-4 and TRBJ1-2, with no clear D. The CDR3 extends over 11 amino acids. V was cut by 6 bases and J by 4 bases, with 6 bases left in between. CDR3 amino acids: CASSTAYGYTF. CDR3 nucleotide sequence: TGTGCCAGCAGCACCGCCTATGGCTACACCTTC.

The rearrangement joins TRBV27 to TRBJ2-5; D is possibly TRBD2 (6 bases). With 2 bases removed from V and 2 bases from J, the gap between germline ends came to 15 bases. The CDR3 is made up of 16 amino acids. Germline V gene data show CDR1 as MNHEY and CDR2 as SMNVEV (reference sequence). CDR3 in DNA: TGTGCCAGCAGTTTAAAGAGAGTTGGGGGGCAAGAGACCCAGTACTTC. It specifies CASSLKRVGGQETQYF.

The V and J genes are TRBV7-2 and TRBJ2-7, with TRBD2 matching over 15 bases. V gave up 5 bases and J gave up 4 bases; unmatched junction bases: 3. The CDR3 is 15 amino acids. Germline CDR1 reads SGHTA; CDR2 reads FQGNSA. The CDR3 spells CASSTGTSGRYEQYF. CDR3 nucleotides: TGTGCCAGCAGCACTGGGACTAGCGGGAGGTACGAGCAGTACTTC. Filled out from reference TRBV7-2 and TRBJ2-7, the complete variable domain reads GAGVSQSPSNKVTEKGKDVELRCDPISGHTALYWYRQSLGQGLEFLIYFQGNSAPDKSGLPSDRFSAERTGGSVSTLTIQRTQQEDSAVYLCASSTGTSGRYEQYFGPGTRLTVT.

The J gene is TRBJ2-7, the V gene TRBV6-2 or TRBV6-3; a weak D match, TRBD2 (5 bases). CDR1 and CDR2 (germline): MNHEY, SVGEGT. The CDR3 has 14 residues. V lost 2 bases, J lost 3 bases, and 11 bases lay in between. The CDR3 DNA sequence: TGTGCCAGCAGTTACCCAGGACGGGACTACGAGCAGTACTTC. This sequence encodes CASSYPGRDYEQYF.

This chain uses TRBV9 with TRBJ2-7; possibly TRBD2 for D (6 bases). Germline CDR1 SGDLS, CDR2 YYNGEE. The V and J ends lost 7 bases and 4 bases respectively, with 21 bases between them. The CDR3 spans 15 residues. CDR3 amino acids: CASLRVSNGGYEQYF. The CDR3 nucleotides are TGTGCCAGCCTGCGTGTGTCTAACGGGGGTTACGAGCAGTACTTC.

The DNA for the CDR3 is TGTGCCAGCAGTTTAAGGGTCGGGTCGACCTGGGAGTTCTTC. Protein sequence: CASSLRVGSTWEFF. This chain links TRBV28 with TRBJ2-1; D is unresolved. CDR3 length: 14 amino acids. V was cut by 2 bases and J by 14 bases, with 19 bases left in between. From germline, CDR1 is MDHEN and CDR2 SYDVKM.

This clone was seen a single time. The chain recombines TRBV9 with TRBJ1-1; possibly TRBD1 for D (5 bases). CDR3 length: 13 residues. Germline values: CDR1 SGDLS, CDR2 YYNGEE. V gave up 7 bases and J gave up 1 base, with 11 bases separating them. CDR3 amino acids: CASGVGGNTEAFF. The CDR3 region has the DNA TGTGCCAGCGGTGTGGGGGGGAACACTGAAGCTTTCTTT.

The chain carries TRBV28 and TRBJ2-7; 8 bases match TRBD1. CDR3 size: 13 residues. CDR1 and CDR2 (germline): MDHEN, SYDVKM. V dropped 5 bases and J dropped 7; count of bases not matched to a gene: 7. The CDR3 loop is CASSPQDRDEQYF. The CDR3, as DNA: TGTGCCAGCAGTCCTCAGGACAGGGATGAGCAGTACTTC.

The chain employs TRBV6-5 and TRBJ1-1, with D unresolved. In germline, CDR1 is MNHEY, CDR2 SVGAGI. The CDR3 has 12 amino acids. The germline V and J ends were trimmed by 2 bases and 3 bases, with 4 bases remaining between them. Here the CDR3 DNA reads TGTGCCAGCAGTTACAGGGACACTGAAGCTTTCTTT. It codes for CASSYRDTEAFF.

V and J are TRBV2 and TRBJ2-1; perhaps D is TRBD1 or TRBD2 (6 bases each). This CDR3 comprises 12 residues. Trimming removed 7 bases at V and 6 bases at J, with 10 bases between. CDR1 and CDR2 from the germline V gene are SNHLY and FYNNEI. The CDR3 DNA reads TGTGCCAGCAAGGGGGGCTTCAATGAGCAGTTCTTC. It translates to CASKGGFNEQFF.

This clone was seen only a few times. CDR3 loop: CASSTHSGVYNEQFF. The CDR3 DNA reads TGTGCCAGCAGCACCCACAGCGGAGTCTACAATGAGCAGTTCTTC. J is TRBJ2-1 and V is TRBV5-4, with D perhaps matching TRBD2 (5 bases). This CDR3 contains 15 residues. The V and J ends lost 4 bases and 3 bases respectively, with 14 bases between them. Germline lookup yields CDR1 SGHNT and CDR2 YYREEE (reference sequence). Full variable domain (remainder filled in from reference TRBV5-4 and TRBJ2-1): ETGVTQSPTHLIKTRGQQVTLRCSSQSGHNTVSWYQQALGQGPQFIFQYYREEENGRGNFPPRFSGLQFPNYSSELNVNALELDDSALYLCASSTHSGVYNEQFFGPGTRLTVL.

This chain connects TRBV28 to TRBJ2-1, with no clear D. The V gene's germline CDR1 is MDHEN and CDR2 SYDVKM. This CDR3 comprises 14 residues. Trimming removed 10 bases at V and 5 bases at J, with 18 bases between. CDR3: CATSWAWRNNEQFF. The CDR3 DNA is TGTGCCACCTCCTGGGCCTGGAGAAACAATGAGCAGTTCTTC.

The chain has TRBV19 and TRBJ1-2, with 10 nucleotides matching TRBD1. The CDR3 contains 16 residues. Trimming cost V 6 bases and J 4 bases; bases outside gene matches: 11. Germline values: CDR1 LNHDA, CDR2 SQIVND (reference sequence). CDR3 protein: CASRTPGTGVGYGYTF. CDR3 bases: TGTGCCAGTAGGACCCCCGGGACAGGGGTTGGCTATGGCTACACCTTC.

V gene TRBV5-1 combines with J gene TRBJ2-7, with 7 nucleotides matching TRBD1. J lost 7 bases, V lost 4 bases, and 14 bases had no gene match. Germline values: CDR1 SGHRS, CDR2 YFSETQ. CDR3 size: 15 residues. CDR3 nucleotide sequence: TGCGCCAGCAGCCTTACAGGGGCCGGTAGAGAAGAGCAGTACTTC. It is translated as CASSLTGAGREEQYF.

V is TRBV7-2 and J is TRBJ1-6, with 8 bases that match TRBD1. The CDR3 is 15 residues long. J was trimmed by 7 bases and V by 1 base; bases with no gene match: 3. Germline V CDR1 and CDR2: SGHTA, FQGNSA. The CDR3 here is CASSLGTGSNSPLHF. The CDR3 bases are TGTGCCAGCAGCTTAGGGACAGGGAGCAATTCACCCCTCCACTTT.

The V call is TRBV28, the J call TRBJ2-3; tentatively, D is TRBD2 (5 bases). CDR1 is MDHEN, CDR2 SYDVKM, per germline. Between the trimmed V and J ends, which lost 5 bases and 3 bases, there was a span of 15 bases. The CDR3 covers 15 residues. CDR3 coding DNA: TGTGCCAGCAGTCAGCTAGGGCCGGGGACAGATACGCAGTATTTT. This gives the protein CASSQLGPGTDTQYF.

The chain recombines TRBV28 with TRBJ1-5; 7 positions match TRBD1. Germline CDR1 and CDR2: MDHEN and SYDVKM. This CDR3 has 14 amino acids. V trimming: 6 bases; J trimming: 6 bases; junction bases outside the gene matches: 8. CDR3 sequence (DNA): TGTGCCAGCAGCGCTCGGGGACAGATTCAGCCCCAGCATTTT. It specifies CASSARGQIQPQHF.

The J gene is TRBJ1-2, the V gene TRBV27; D gene ambiguous. From germline, CDR1 is MNHEY and CDR2 SMNVEV (reference sequence). This CDR3 comprises 14 residues. Deletions cut 6 bases from V and 0 bases from J, with 11 bases between. In nucleotides, the CDR3 is TGTGCCAGCAGACTCCGGGGAGCTAACTATGGCTACACCTTC. Encoded protein: CASRLRGANYGYTF.

Turning to this clone: No DNA is shown, since the ends of the CDR3 on it are uncertain; the CDR3 is the one TCRdb lists. The rearrangement links TRBV9 to TRBJ1-2. Germline V lookup: CDR1 SGDLS, CDR2 YYNGEE. The CDR3 is made up of 15 amino acids, end residues included. The CDR3 loop is CASSVAPGSGAKFTF.

The V and J genes are TRBV24-1 and TRBJ2-7; no definite D call. V was clipped by 9 bases and J by 1 base, with 21 bases between them. CDR3 size: 16 residues. The germline V gene has CDR1 KGHDR and CDR2 SFDVKD. CDR3 nucleotide sequence: TGTGCCACCCGCTTTATACCTTATGACGTATCCTACGAGCAGTACTTC. This codes for CATRFIPYDVSYEQYF.

This clone was seen just once. The V call is TRBV7-3, the J call TRBJ2-6, with D maybe TRBD1 (6 bases). Trimming stripped 5 bases from V and 3 bases from J, with 11 bases between. Looked up from germline, CDR1 is SGHTA and CDR2 is FQGTGA. The CDR3 runs 15 residues. The chain's CDR3 is CASSVGQSGANVLTF. Here the CDR3 DNA reads TGTGCCAGCAGCGTTGGACAGAGTGGGGCCAACGTCCTGACTTTC.

As DNA, the CDR3 is TGTGCCAGCAGCATCATTAGCGGGAGGGGGACAGATACGCAGTATTTT. Protein product: CASSIISGRGTDTQYF. The rearrangement uses TRBV13 and TRBJ2-3, with TRBD2 matching over 11 bases. With V trimmed by 5 bases and J by 3 bases, 7 bases remained unmatched. This CDR3 is 16 amino acids long. Germline-derived CDR1 and CDR2 are PRHDT and FYEKMQ (reference sequence).

This sequence joins TRBV19 and TRBJ1-6, with D hard to call. This CDR3 comprises 15 residues. V lost 4 bases, J lost 7 bases, and 14 bases lay in between. Germline V CDR1 and CDR2: LNHDA, SQIVND (reference sequence). The CDR3 DNA is TGTGCCAGTAGTACCACACCTAATCCCAATTCACCCCTCCACTTT. Its protein is CASSTTPNPNSPLHF.

The chain combines TRBV3-1 (or the pseudogene TRBV3-2) with TRBJ2-5, with D uncertain. V was clipped by 1 base and J by 5 bases, with 8 bases between them. Germline values: CDR1 LGHDT, CDR2 YNNKEL (reference sequence). The CDR3 contains 13 residues. CDR3 residues: CASSQGGWETQYF. CDR3 nucleotide sequence: TGTGCCAGCAGCCAAGGGGGATGGGAGACCCAGTACTTC.

The chain carries TRBV19 and TRBJ2-7; D not resolved. Germline values: CDR1 LNHDA, CDR2 SQIVND (reference sequence). Trimming took 3 bases from V and 6 from J, leaving 18 bases between them. The CDR3 spans 15 residues. The CDR3 spells CASSMKGGTSGEQYF. CDR3 nucleotide sequence: TGTGCCAGTAGTATGAAAGGCGGAACGTCGGGCGAGCAGTACTTC.